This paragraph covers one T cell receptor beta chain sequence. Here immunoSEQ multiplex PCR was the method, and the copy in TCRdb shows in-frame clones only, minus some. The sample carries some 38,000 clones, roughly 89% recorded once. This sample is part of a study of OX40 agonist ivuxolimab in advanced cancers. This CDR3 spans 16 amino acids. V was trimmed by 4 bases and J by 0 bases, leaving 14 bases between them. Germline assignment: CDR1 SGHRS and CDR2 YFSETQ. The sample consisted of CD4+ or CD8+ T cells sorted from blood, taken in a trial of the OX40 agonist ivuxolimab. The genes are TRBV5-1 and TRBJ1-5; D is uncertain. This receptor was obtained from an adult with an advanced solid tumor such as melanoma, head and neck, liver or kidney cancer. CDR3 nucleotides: TGCGCCAGCAGCCCCGATCCTACTTATAGCAATCAGCCCCAGCATTTT. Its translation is CASSPDPTYSNQPQHF.